Below are 10 T cell receptor beta chains sequenced from a single sample in a study of OX40 agonist ivuxolimab in advanced cancers. The data were produced by immunoSEQ multiplex PCR, yet TCRdb's version contains in-frame clones alone and is incomplete. The sample carries tens of thousands of clones, approximately 86% recorded once. The material was CD4+ or CD8+ T cells sorted from blood, obtained in a trial of the OX40 agonist ivuxolimab. The receptor set was obtained from an adult with an advanced solid tumor such as melanoma, head and neck, liver or kidney cancer.

CDR3 loop: CAWSRDNLGTEAFF. DNA of the CDR3: TGTGCCTGGAGCCGGGACAACCTCGGGACTGAAGCTTTCTTT. The rearrangement links TRBV30 to TRBJ1-1; the D gene is possibly TRBD1 (6 bases). This CDR3 is 14 amino acids long. V was shortened by 3 bases and J by 5 bases, with 16 bases between the two germline ends. CDR1 and CDR2 from the germline V gene are GTSNPN and SVGIG (reference sequence). Together with reference TRBV30 and TRBJ1-1, the CDR3 gives the full variable domain: SQTIHQWPATLVQPVGSPLSLECTVEGTSNPNLYWYRQAAGRGLQLLFYSVGIGQISSEVPQNLSASRPQDRQFILSSKKLLLSDSGFYLCAWSRDNLGTEAFFGQGTRLTVV.

The genes are TRBV11-2 and TRBJ1-4, with D hard to call. Germline V gives CDR1 SGHAT, CDR2 FQNNGV. The CDR3 contains 14 residues. Deletions cut 5 bases from V and 7 bases from J, with 14 bases between. The CDR3 DNA reads TGTGCCAGCAGCGTTACATCGACCGGTGAAAAACTGTTTTTT. This sequence encodes CASSVTSTGEKLFF.

V and J are TRBV28 and TRBJ2-1, with 8 nucleotides matching TRBD2. Germline CDR1 reads MDHEN; CDR2 reads SYDVKM. J was trimmed by 2 bases and V by 7 bases; bases with no gene match: 10. The CDR3 extends over 16 amino acids. The CDR3 nucleotides are TGTGCCAGCACAGGGTACTCACTAGCGGCCTACAATGAGCAGTTCTTC. Translation gives CASTGYSLAAYNEQFF. Supplemented by reference TRBV28 and TRBJ2-1, the full variable domain reads DVKVTQSSRYLVKRTGEKVFLECVQDMDHENMFWYRQDPGLGLRLIYFSYDVKMKEKGDIPEGYSVSREKKERFSLILESASTNQTSMYLCASTGYSLAAYNEQFFGPGTRLTVL.

V gene TRBV4-1 combines with J gene TRBJ2-2, with D unresolved. The ends were cut back, 0 bases at V and 2 bases at J, with 10 bases in the middle. CDR3 length: 16 amino acids. The germline V gene encodes CDR1 MGHRA and CDR2 YSYEKL. The DNA of the CDR3 is TGCGCCAGCAGCCAAGATAATTGGGTTAACACCGGGGAGCTGTTTTTT. It encodes CASSQDNWVNTGELFF.

The chain uses TRBV7-3 and TRBJ2-7; D is undetermined. Germline V CDR1 and CDR2: SGHTA, FQGTGA. V gave up 0 bases and J gave up 0 bases, with 6 bases separating them. This CDR3 contains 14 residues. For the CDR3, the DNA is TGTGCCAGCAGCTTAACCGCCTTCTCCTACGAGCAGTACTTC. Protein: CASSLTAFSYEQYF.

The chain uses TRBV11-3 and TRBJ1-2; D is unclear. V gave up 0 bases and J gave up 6 bases, with 11 bases separating them. Germline V lookup: CDR1 SGHNT, CDR2 YENEEA. The CDR3 loop spans 14 amino acids. CDR3 residues: CASSLDGWGNGYTF. In DNA form, the CDR3 reads TGTGCCAGCAGCTTAGACGGCTGGGGAAATGGCTACACCTTC.

The chain combines TRBV7-2 with TRBJ2-4, with D tentatively TRBD1 or TRBD2 (5 bases each). V lost 0 bases, J lost 3 bases, and 12 bases lay in between. The CDR3 covers 16 residues. The germline V gene has CDR1 SGHTA and CDR2 FQGNSA. The CDR3 sequence is CASSLAPGSGKNIQYF. The CDR3 nucleotides are TGTGCCAGCAGCTTAGCGCCAGGGAGCGGCAAAAACATTCAGTACTTC.

The chain recombines TRBV6-5 with TRBJ1-1; unclear D gene. Germline CDR1 MNHEY, CDR2 SVGAGI. V was trimmed by 0 bases and J by 2 bases, leaving 10 bases between them. The CDR3 consists of 15 residues. The CDR3 protein is CASSYSRWGNTEAFF. The CDR3 DNA is TGTGCCAGCAGTTACTCGCGATGGGGTAACACTGAAGCTTTCTTT.

This clone came up a few times. In DNA form, the CDR3 reads TGTGCCAGCAGTTTCCTCGGACAAGCCGGGGCCAACGTCCTGACTTTC. Translated, it gives CASSFLGQAGANVLTF. The V call is TRBV6-5, the J call TRBJ2-6; TRBD1 is a possible D gene (5 bases). CDR3 length: 16 amino acids. Germline CDR1 reads MNHEY; CDR2 reads SVGAGI. Trimming cost V 4 bases and J 4 bases, with 14 bases left between them.

Here the CDR3 DNA reads TGTGCCAGCGGGACAGGAGGGACCAAAAACATTCAGTACTTC. It translates to CASGTGGTKNIQYF. V is TRBV27 and J is TRBJ2-4; 8 bases are a match to TRBD1. V shed 8 bases, J shed 2 bases, and the junction held 5 bases outside the gene matches. Germline loops: CDR1 MNHEY, CDR2 SMNVEV (reference sequence). This CDR3 spans 14 amino acids.